This TCR beta chain appears in the sequencing data of a study of control samples from healthy donors and cancer patients. Concerning this clone: One end of the junction is discordant with germline, which a read error may explain.

Only in-frame clones appear in the TCRdb table, and some are missing; sequencing was by immunoSEQ multiplex PCR. The sample comprises fewer than 150,000 clones, approximately 91% of which are singletons, and approximately 7.8% rests with the top ten. The CDR3 runs to 14 residues. Germline values: CDR1 MDHEN, CDR2 SYDVKM. V usage is TRBV28 and J usage is TRBJ1-2; D call uncertain. Sequencing was performed on blood. The clonotype originates from a woman aged 18-29 years in good health. CDR3 DNA: TGTGCCAGCAGCCCGACCCTAAGCGGCTATGGCCACACCTTC. This encodes CASSPTLSGYGHTF.